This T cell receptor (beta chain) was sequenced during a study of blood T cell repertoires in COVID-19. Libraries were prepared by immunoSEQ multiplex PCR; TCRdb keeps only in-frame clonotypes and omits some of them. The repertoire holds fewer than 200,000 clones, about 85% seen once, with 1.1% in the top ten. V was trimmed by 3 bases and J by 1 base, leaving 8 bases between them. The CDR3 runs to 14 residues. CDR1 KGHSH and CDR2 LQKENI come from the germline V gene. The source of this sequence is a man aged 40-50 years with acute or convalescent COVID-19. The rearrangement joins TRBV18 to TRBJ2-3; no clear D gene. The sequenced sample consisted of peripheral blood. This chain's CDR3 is CASSPGDGTDTQYF. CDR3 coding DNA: TGTGCCAGCTCACCCGGAGACGGCACAGATACGCAGTATTTT. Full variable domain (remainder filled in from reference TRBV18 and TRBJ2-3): NAGVMQNPRHLVRRRGQEARLRCSPMKGHSHVYWYRQLPEEGLKFMVYLQKENIIDESGMPKERFSAEFPKEGPSILRIQQVVRGDSAAYFCASSPGDGTDTQYFGPGTRLTVL.